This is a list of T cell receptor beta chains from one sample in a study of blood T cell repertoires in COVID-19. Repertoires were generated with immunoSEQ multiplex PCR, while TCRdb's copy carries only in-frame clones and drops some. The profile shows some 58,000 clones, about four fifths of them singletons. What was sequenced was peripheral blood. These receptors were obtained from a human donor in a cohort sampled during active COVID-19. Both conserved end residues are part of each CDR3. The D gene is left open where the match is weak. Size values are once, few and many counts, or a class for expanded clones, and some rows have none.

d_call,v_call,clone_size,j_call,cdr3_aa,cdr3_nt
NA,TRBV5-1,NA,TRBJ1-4,CASSLGTARNWEKLFF,TGCGCCAGCAGCTTGGGGACAGCCCGGAATTGGGAAAAACTGTTTTTT
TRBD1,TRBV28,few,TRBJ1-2,CASSPYRGPYGYTF,TGTGCCAGCAGCCCCTACAGGGGCCCATATGGCTACACCTTC
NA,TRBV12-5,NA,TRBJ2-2,CASGLGQRTGELFF,TGTGCTAGTGGTTTGGGACAGCGTACCGGGGAGCTGTTTTTT
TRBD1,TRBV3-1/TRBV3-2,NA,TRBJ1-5,CASSQGRGPSQHF,TGTGCCAGCAGCCAAGGAAGGGGGCCGTCCCAGCATTTT
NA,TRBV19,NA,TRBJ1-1,CATREGGYGAFF,TGTGCCACGAGGGAGGGCGGTTACGGGGCTTTCTTT
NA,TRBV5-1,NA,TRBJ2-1,CASSLGLANEQFF,TGCGCCAGCAGCTTGGGACTCGCTAATGAGCAGTTCTTC
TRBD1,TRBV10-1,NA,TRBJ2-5,CASSERGQGGETQYF,TGCGCCAGCAGTGAAAGGGGGCAAGGCGGGGAGACCCAGTACTTC
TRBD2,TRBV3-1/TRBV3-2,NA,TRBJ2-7,CASSLGLAGVEQYF,TGTGCCAGCAGCCTTGGACTAGCGGGAGTTGAGCAGTACTTC
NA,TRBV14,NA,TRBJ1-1,CASSQQGYTEAFF,TGTGCCAGCAGCCAACAGGGATACACTGAAGCTTTCTTT
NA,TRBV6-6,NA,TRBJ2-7,CASSRGFGGYEQYF,TGTGCCAGCAGCCGGGGATTCGGGGGCTACGAGCAGTACTTC
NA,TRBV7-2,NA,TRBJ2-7,CASSLDGKSSYEQYF,TGTGCCAGCAGCTTAGACGGGAAGAGCTCCTACGAGCAGTACTTC
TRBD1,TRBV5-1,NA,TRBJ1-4,CASSDGQGVVEKLFF,TGCGCCAGCAGCGACGGACAGGGGGTGGTTGAAAAACTGTTTTTT
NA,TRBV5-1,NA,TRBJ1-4,CASSLQGGWEKLFF,TGCGCCAGCAGCCTACAGGGCGGATGGGAAAAACTGTTTTTT
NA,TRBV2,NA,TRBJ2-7,CASSEGPFYEQYF,TGTGCCAGCAGTGAAGGTCCGTTCTACGAGCAGTACTTC
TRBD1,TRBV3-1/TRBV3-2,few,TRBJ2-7,CASSHWDSQIGQYF,TGTGCCAGCAGCCATTGGGACAGCCAAATCGGGCAGTACTTC
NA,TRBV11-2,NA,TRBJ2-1,CASSSLNNEQFF,TGTGCCAGCAGCTCCTTAAACAATGAGCAGTTCTTC
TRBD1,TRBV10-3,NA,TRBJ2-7,CAIMGQGDYEQYF,TGTGCCATCATGGGGCAGGGGGACTACGAGCAGTACTTC
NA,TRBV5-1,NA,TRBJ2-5,CASRLDTQTQYF,TGCGCCAGCAGACTAGACACCCAGACCCAGTACTTC